What follows are 31 T cell receptor beta chains derived from one specimen sequenced in a study of shared clonotypes between healthy human individuals. TCRdb's copy holds only in-frame clones and misses some; the assay was immunoSEQ multiplex PCR. The data show 1,500,000 or so clones, approximately 98.5% seen once. The sequencing sample was made of naive CD4+ T cells sorted from blood. The subset was: CD45RA+ positively selected. Receptors originate from a man aged 25 to 45 in good health.

A note on this clone: Different DNA sequences within this sample yield the same CDR3. The rearrangement uses TRBV18 and TRBJ2-5, with TRBD1 matching 8 bases. Germline-derived CDR1 and CDR2 are KGHSH and LQKENI. Trimming at V came to 0 bases and at J to 1 base, leaving 1 base not matched to a gene. This CDR3 has 15 residues. This CDR3 reads CASSPPGTGQETQYF. CDR3 DNA: TGTGCCAGCTCACCACCGGGGACAGGCCAAGAGACCCAGTACTTC.

The chain has TRBV10-1 and TRBJ2-1; 9 bases agree with TRBD2. CDR3 size: 15 residues. Germline V gene data show CDR1 as WNHNN and CDR2 as SYGVQD (reference sequence). Losses at the gene ends were 3 bases for V and 7 bases for J; bases not matched to a gene: 7. The CDR3 is CASSDAGGPTNEQFF. As DNA, the CDR3 is TGCGCCAGCAGTGATGCGGGAGGGCCGACGAATGAGCAGTTCTTC.

The chain uses TRBV18 and TRBJ2-3; D gene ambiguous. This CDR3 comprises 12 residues. The ends were cut back, 4 bases at V and 0 bases at J, with 2 bases in the middle. Looked up from germline, CDR1 is KGHSH and CDR2 is LQKENI. In nucleotides, the CDR3 is TGTGCCAGCTCACAGAGCACAGATACGCAGTATTTT. Its protein product is CASSQSTDTQYF.

The chain couples TRBV28 to TRBJ2-7; no reliable D call. The CDR3 runs to 18 residues. Germline CDR1 is MDHEN and CDR2 is SYDVKM. Trimming removed 6 bases at V and 0 bases at J, with 24 bases between. CDR3 DNA: TGTGCCAGCAGCCGAACCAAGGCGACCCCTTACCCCTCCTACGAGCAGTACTTC. The encoded protein is CASSRTKATPYPSYEQYF.

The rearrangement links TRBV11-3 to TRBJ2-7; TRBD2 is a possible D gene (6 bases). This CDR3 is 12 amino acids long. Trimming removed 2 bases from V and 12 bases from J, with 14 bases in between. Germline CDR1 is SGHNT and CDR2 is YENEEA. The CDR3 spells CASSLRPGELYF. CDR3 DNA sequence: TGTGCCAGCAGCTTAAGGCCGGGGGAGTTGTACTTC.

The CDR3 is CASSQAPVGEQFF. In DNA form, the CDR3 reads TGTGCCAGCAGCCAAGCCCCCGTGGGAGAGCAGTTCTTC. V gene TRBV14 combines with J gene TRBJ2-1, with D unclear. V was pared by 1 base and J by 10 bases, with 11 bases between. The germline CDR1 and CDR2 sequences are SGHDN and FVKESK. This CDR3 is 13 amino acids long.

V usage is TRBV7-8 and J usage is TRBJ2-7; 9 bases align to TRBD2. The CDR3 has 14 residues. Germline V gene lookup returns CDR1 SGHVS and CDR2 FQNEAQ. The junction had 6 bases not matched to a gene; V was cut back by 7 bases and J by 2 bases. CDR3 sequence reads: CASTLSGGTYEQYF. The CDR3 DNA reads as TGTGCCAGCACCCTTAGCGGGGGAACCTACGAGCAGTACTTC.

The chain recombines TRBV2 with TRBJ2-3; D not resolved. The V end lost 3 bases, the J end lost 8 bases, and 12 bases lay between the germline ends. Germline CDR1 reads SNHLY; CDR2 reads FYNNEI. The CDR3 length is 13 residues. The CDR3 region is CASSELSGSTQYF. The CDR3 DNA sequence: TGTGCCAGCAGTGAGTTGTCGGGCAGTACGCAGTATTTT.

The CDR3 region is CASRPGGSEKLFF. The CDR3, as DNA: TGTGCCAGCAGACCAGGGGGCAGTGAAAAACTGTTTTTT. This sequence joins TRBV28 and TRBJ1-4; 8 positions match TRBD1. The CDR3 is 13 amino acids. CDR1 is MDHEN, CDR2 SYDVKM, per germline. Germline trimming cut 6 bases from V and 7 bases from J; bases unmatched to any gene: 4. The full variable domain, in which reference TRBV28 and TRBJ1-4 provide the parts outside the CDR3, is DVKVTQSSRYLVKRTGEKVFLECVQDMDHENMFWYRQDPGLGLRLIYFSYDVKMKEKGDIPEGYSVSREKKERFSLILESASTNQTSMYLCASRPGGSEKLFFGSGTQLSVL.

This sequence joins TRBV5-1 and TRBJ2-5, with 8 bases that match TRBD1. Germline-derived CDR1 and CDR2 are SGHRS and YFSETQ. The CDR3 length is 16 residues. Trimming at V came to 1 base and at J to 2 bases, leaving 7 bases not matched to a gene. CDR3 residues: CASSLRVGQGQETQYF. DNA for the CDR3: TGCGCCAGCAGCTTGAGGGTCGGACAGGGACAAGAGACCCAGTACTTC.

The V and J genes are TRBV7-4 and TRBJ2-3, with 8 bases identical to TRBD2. The CDR3 runs to 15 residues. Trimming at V came to 3 bases and at J to 4 bases, leaving 6 bases not matched to a gene. CDR1 and CDR2 (germline): SGHVT, SQSDAQ. In DNA form, the CDR3 reads TGTGCCAGCAGCTTGCGGCTAGCGGGCCCAGATACGCAGTATTTT. Its protein is CASSLRLAGPDTQYF. The entire variable domain, with the rest obtained from reference TRBV7-4 and TRBJ2-3, is as follows: GAGVSQSPRYKVAKRGRDVALRCDSISGHVTLYWYRQTLGQGSEVLTYSQSDAQRDKSGRPSGRFSAERPERSVSTLKIQRTEQGDSAVYLCASSLRLAGPDTQYFGPGTRLTVL.

This chain joins TRBV10-1 and TRBJ1-1, with D uncertain. The V end was cut by 3 bases, the J end by 0 bases, with 2 bases between. CDR3 length equals 12 residues. Germline loops: CDR1 WNHNN, CDR2 SYGVQD (reference sequence). The CDR3 nucleotides read TGCGCCAGCAGTGAAATGAACACTGAAGCTTTCTTT. Amino acid sequence: CASSEMNTEAFF.

The J gene is TRBJ2-7, the V gene TRBV2, with 8 nucleotides matching TRBD2. The CDR3 is 15 amino acids. Trimming took 4 bases from V and 2 from J; bases not matched to a gene: 7. Germline values: CDR1 SNHLY, CDR2 FYNNEI. CDR3 sequence reads: CASSGSGLAAYEQYF. In DNA form, the CDR3 reads TGTGCCAGCAGTGGATCTGGACTAGCAGCCTACGAGCAGTACTTC.

The J gene is TRBJ2-1, the V gene TRBV7-8, with D unclear. The germline V gene has CDR1 SGHVS and CDR2 FQNEAQ. The CDR3 runs to 17 residues. Trimming shortened V by 5 bases and J by 0 bases, and 17 bases separated the two germline ends. In DNA, the CDR3 is TGTGCCAGCAGCCCCGCTCGAACACCGAGCTCCTACAATGAGCAGTTCTTC. Its translation: CASSPARTPSSYNEQFF. The whole variable domain, remainder taken from reference TRBV7-8 and TRBJ2-1, is GAGVSQSPRYKVAKRGQDVALRCDPISGHVSLFWYQQALGQGPEFLTYFQNEAQLDKSGLPSDRFFAERPEGSVSTLKIQRTQQEDSAVYLCASSPARTPSSYNEQFFGPGTRLTVL.

This chain uses TRBV19 with TRBJ2-1; 9 nucleotides line up with TRBD1. Germline loops: CDR1 LNHDA, CDR2 SQIVND (reference sequence). This CDR3 has 14 residues. V was pared by 7 bases and J by 4 bases, with 5 bases of the junction left unmatched. CDR3 in amino acids: CASIGTGFYNEQFF. CDR3 sequence (DNA): TGTGCCAGTATCGGGACAGGGTTTTACAATGAGCAGTTCTTC.

The chain combines TRBV18 with TRBJ2-3; no clear D gene. Germline assignment: CDR1 KGHSH and CDR2 LQKENI. V was shortened by 1 base and J by 3 bases, with 8 bases between the two germline ends. The CDR3 has 14 amino acids. CDR3 DNA: TGTGCCAGCTCACCACGGCCCAGGACAGATACGCAGTATTTT. Translating it yields CASSPRPRTDTQYF.

The J gene is TRBJ1-5, the V gene TRBV28; no clear D gene. CDR1 is MDHEN and CDR2 is SYDVKM in the germline V gene. This CDR3 region has 12 residues. Trimming left V 6 bases short and J 5 bases short, with 8 bases between. CDR3 bases: TGTGCCAGCAGCCTCCCACATCAGCCCCAGCATTTT. Its protein is CASSLPHQPQHF.

The chain links TRBV28 to TRBJ2-3; D call uncertain. The germline gives CDR1 MDHEN, CDR2 SYDVKM. The length of the CDR3 is 13 residues. V was pared by 7 bases and J by 1 base, with 9 bases between. In nucleotides, the CDR3 is TGTGCCAGCACCTCCCCGGGCACAGATACGCAGTATTTT. It is translated as CASTSPGTDTQYF.

In nucleotides, the CDR3 is TGTGCCAGCAGAACGGATGCCGGGGAGCTGTTTTTT. Amino acid sequence: CASRTDAGELFF. The chain joins TRBV2 to TRBJ2-2; D is unclear. Germline CDR1 is SNHLY and CDR2 is FYNNEI. Trimming removed 6 bases from V and 6 bases from J, with 8 bases in between. This CDR3 has 12 residues.

The J gene is TRBJ2-7, the V gene TRBV2, with D maybe TRBD1 (6 bases). CDR1 and CDR2 from the germline V gene are SNHLY and FYNNEI. The V and J ends lost 5 bases and 9 bases respectively, with 14 bases between them. CDR3 length equals 12 residues. CDR3 residues: CASSKDSDGQYF. As DNA, the CDR3 is TGTGCCAGCAGTAAGGACAGCGACGGGCAGTACTTC.

In its sample, this clone was seen once. The V gene is TRBV7-9, the J gene TRBJ2-5; weak D call: TRBD1 (6 bases). Trimming cost V 4 bases and J 14 bases, with 14 bases left between them. CDR1 and CDR2 (germline): SEHNR, FQNEAQ (reference sequence). The CDR3 loop spans 11 amino acids. The CDR3 sequence: CASSSPPDSYF. DNA of the CDR3: TGTGCCAGCAGCTCTCCCCCGGACAGTTACTTC.

The chain links TRBV5-4 to TRBJ2-5; 12 bases align to TRBD2. In germline, CDR1 is SGHNT, CDR2 YYREEE (reference sequence). V was clipped by 0 bases and J by 5 bases; unmatched bases: 14. The CDR3 has 19 amino acids. The CDR3 here is CASSLANYPSGRGRETQYF. The DNA of the CDR3 is TGTGCCAGCAGCTTGGCCAATTATCCTAGCGGGAGGGGACGGGAGACCCAGTACTTC.

V and J are TRBV6-5 and TRBJ1-3; TRBD1 agrees at 7 bases. The V segment lost 4 bases and the J segment 7 bases; nucleotides outside the gene matches: 10. This CDR3 is built from 15 residues. Germline V gene data show CDR1 as MNHEY and CDR2 as SVGAGI. The CDR3 nucleotides read TGTGCCAGCAGTTCCTACCGACAGGGTCGGAACACCATATATTTT. It codes for CASSSYRQGRNTIYF.

The chain is built from TRBV5-1 and TRBJ2-7, with D possibly matching TRBD2 (6 bases). This CDR3 contains 15 residues. Per the germline V gene, CDR1 is SGHRS and CDR2 is YFSETQ. Trimming removed 5 bases from V and 6 bases from J, with 21 bases in between. The CDR3 nucleotides read TGCGCCAGCAGTCACGGGGCGGGACTTATGAGCGAGCAGTACTTC. Protein sequence: CASSHGAGLMSEQYF.

This clone occurred once. Written as DNA, the CDR3 is TGTGCCAGCAGCTTGGGCCAAGGAGAGCGGAACTACGAGCAGTACTTC. This codes for CASSLGQGERNYEQYF. The genes are TRBV5-4 and TRBJ2-7; D might be TRBD2 (5 bases). Per the germline V gene, CDR1 is SGHNT and CDR2 is YYREEE (reference sequence). The V end lost 0 bases, the J end lost 3 bases, and 16 bases lay between the germline ends. The CDR3 consists of 16 residues. Based on the CDR3 plus reference TRBV5-4 and TRBJ2-7, the full variable domain is ETGVTQSPTHLIKTRGQQVTLRCSSQSGHNTVSWYQQALGQGPQFIFQYYREEENGRGNFPPRFSGLQFPNYSSELNVNALELDDSALYLCASSLGQGERNYEQYFGPGTRLTVT.

The CDR3 protein is CASSSGTGGQPQHF. The CDR3 coding sequence is TGTGCCAGCAGCTCCGGGACAGGGGGCCAGCCCCAGCATTTT. The chain carries TRBV11-2 and TRBJ1-5, with 12 bases that match TRBD1. The germline gives CDR1 SGHAT, CDR2 FQNNGV. J gave up 7 bases and V 4 bases, and 2 bases lay outside the gene matches. The CDR3 spans 14 residues.

The chain couples TRBV5-1 to TRBJ2-3; 8 bases align to TRBD1. Germline values: CDR1 SGHRS, CDR2 YFSETQ. V trimming: 4 bases; J trimming: 8 bases; junction bases outside the gene matches: 15. CDR3 length: 16 amino acids. As DNA, the CDR3 is TGCGCCAGCAGCCTAACGACAGGGGACGTCGGTAGTACGCAGTATTTT. Its translation is CASSLTTGDVGSTQYF.

This chain connects TRBV28 to TRBJ2-7; D could derive from TRBD1 or TRBD2 (6 bases each). V gave up 6 bases and J gave up 4 bases, with 19 bases separating them. CDR3 length: 15 amino acids. Per the germline V gene, CDR1 is MDHEN and CDR2 is SYDVKM. CDR3: CASRRGERREYEQYF. The CDR3 DNA reads as TGTGCCAGCAGGAGGGGGGAGCGGCGAGAATACGAGCAGTACTTC.

This clone appeared once. The chain has TRBV28 and TRBJ2-5; TRBD2 agrees at 7 bases. V lost 1 base to trimming and J lost 3 bases; unmatched junction nucleotides: 8. The V gene's germline CDR1 is MDHEN and CDR2 SYDVKM. This CDR3 is built from 16 residues. The CDR3 loop reads CASSLSRWGGEETQYF. The CDR3 nucleotides read TGTGCCAGCAGTTTATCCAGGTGGGGGGGAGAAGAGACCCAGTACTTC.

V is TRBV5-6 and J is TRBJ2-2; a weak D match, TRBD2 (5 bases). The CDR3 contains 19 residues. The germline V gene encodes CDR1 SGHDT and CDR2 YYEEEE. The V end lost 0 bases, the J end lost 4 bases, and 22 bases lay between the germline ends. The CDR3 sequence: CASSLVLGFEFRGTGELFF. CDR3 coding DNA: TGTGCCAGCAGCTTGGTTCTCGGTTTCGAGTTTCGGGGCACCGGGGAGCTGTTTTTT.

This chain joins TRBV19 and TRBJ2-5; TRBD1 matches 9 bases. Trimming cost V 8 bases and J 5 bases; bases outside gene matches: 12. CDR3 size: 15 residues. The germline V gene encodes CDR1 LNHDA and CDR2 SQIVND (reference sequence). The chain's CDR3 is CASAETGGPRETQYF. In DNA form, the CDR3 reads TGTGCCAGTGCCGAAACAGGGGGCCCTCGGGAGACCCAGTACTTC.